This T cell receptor (beta chain) was recorded in a study of control samples from healthy donors and cancer patients (dated by TCRdb to about 2020). Reading the germline V gene gives CDR1 MNHEY and CDR2 SVGEGT. A distance of 18 bases separates the germline ends of V and J, which lose 6 bases and 6 bases respectively. From the cysteine through the phenylalanine, the CDR3 covers 15 amino acids. CDR3 DNA is the only sequence kept; it has 45 bases, read in frame from the first base. About this clone: Its target antigen remains unknown. No quality values exist for individual bases; no much larger clone is one base distant.

The library was made by the immunoSEQ multiplex PCR assay. TCRdb took over this immuneACCESS table, retaining in-frame rearrangements with V and J assigned. Such tables are incomplete; in checked studies, under half of the missing clones stem from an unresolved V gene, and the remainder is unexplained. The sample profile shows tens of thousands of clones; more than 85% of them were found once. The ten largest account for 1.7% of the sample. The TCR comes from a man between 40 and 49 years old with colorectal cancer. The V gene is TRBV6-2 or TRBV6-3 and the J gene is TRBJ2-1; tentative D gene TRBD1, with 7 bases matching. Sequencing was carried out using PBMCs. The CDR3 corresponds to CASSPPGAGGNEQFF. The nucleotide sequence reads as follows: TGTGCCAGCAGCCCACCGGGGGCAGGGGGCAATGAGCAGTTCTTC.